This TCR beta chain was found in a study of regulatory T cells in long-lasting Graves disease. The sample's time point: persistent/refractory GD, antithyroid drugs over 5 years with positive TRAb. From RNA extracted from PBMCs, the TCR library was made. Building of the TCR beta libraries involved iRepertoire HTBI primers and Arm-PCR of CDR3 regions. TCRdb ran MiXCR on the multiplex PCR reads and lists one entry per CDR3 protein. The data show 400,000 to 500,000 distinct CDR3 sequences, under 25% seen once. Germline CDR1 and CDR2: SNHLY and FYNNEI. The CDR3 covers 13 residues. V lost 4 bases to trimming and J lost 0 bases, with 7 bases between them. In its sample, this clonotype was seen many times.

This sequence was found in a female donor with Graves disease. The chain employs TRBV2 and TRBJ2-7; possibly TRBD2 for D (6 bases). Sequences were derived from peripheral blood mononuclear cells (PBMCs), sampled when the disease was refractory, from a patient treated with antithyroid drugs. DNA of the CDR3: TGTGCCAGCAGTGGGGAGGACTCCTACGAGCAGTACTTC. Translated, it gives CASSGEDSYEQYF.